This T cell receptor (beta chain) emerged from a study of blood T cell repertoires in COVID-19 (dated by TCRdb to 2019 to 2021). In the study overall: Collaborator samples came from the United States, Italy and Spain and covered acute and convalescent phases of COVID-19. A freely available public database, intended as a resource for researchers studying the immune response to SARS-CoV-2, is where the repertoires were released. Sample metadata almost always included a de-identified subject ID, COVID-19 status, age in years and sex. Where available, HLA class I and class II types were obtained from metadata supplied by the sample provider rather than from assay-based typing. Subjects who had been exposed to COVID-19, were actively infected with it, or had recovered from it provided the deeply sampled blood TCRbeta repertoires that made up the dataset. The samples were drawn from the first 160 participants of the ongoing ImmuneRACE study and from about 1,200 subjects provided by 6 global collaborators. The prospective study material was composed of cDNA or gDNA derived from T cells, B-cell-depleted T cells, or PBMCs. Broader findings and caveats from the paper: Clinical and demographic metadata were provided uncurated, with the amount varying by source and participant.

The CDR3, from cysteine to valine, totals 12 residues. Only the CDR3 part of the read is kept: 36 bases, read in frame from the first base. Per the germline V gene, MRHNA is the CDR1 and SNTAGT is the CDR2. V and J lose 10 bases and 5 bases, and a span of 15 bases separates them. Participants in the prospective study were enrolled through a virtual design, were aged 18 to 89 years, and lived in 24 United States geographic areas. In the prospective study, cohorts were assigned on the basis of participant-reported clinical history obtained from a screening survey and a study questionnaire. ImmuneRACE Cohort 3 recovered participants were defined by two consecutive negative NP/OP PCR tests, healthcare professional clearance, or symptom resolution. In the prospective study, whole blood, serum and a nasopharyngeal or oropharyngeal swab were collected from each participant by mobile phlebotomists. Additional blood draws and questionnaires over an approximately two-month period could optionally be provided by prospective study participants. Blood samples from the prospective study were shipped frozen or at room temperature prior to DNA extraction.

TCRbeta CDR3 regions were amplified from genomic DNA using the immunoSEQ Assay, a bias-controlled multiplex PCR. On the study's bioinformatics: The number of nucleated cells in each sample was estimated from the amplification of reference gene primers within the assay. To quantify the absolute abundance of each unique TCRbeta CDR3 rearrangement, sequence reads were collapsed and filtered. For each sample, productive Simpson clonality was calculated as the square root of Simpson's diversity index across productive rearrangements. The immuneACCESS repertoire file appears here via TCRdb, limited to in-frame rearrangements. These files lack a portion of the clones; in checked studies, under half of the deficit traces to unresolved V genes, and the cause of the others is not known. The V and J calls and the clone size are those of that table, but D and trimming were determined from the DNA. Within this sample are 150,000 to 200,000 clones, with around 84% of them counted one time only. The ten largest clonotypes hold approximately 6% of the sample.

Details on this clone: Its binding antigen is unknown. Per-base quality was not reported, and no clone a single base away is much larger than it.

The chain is assembled from TRBV6-4 and TRBJ2-7; 6 matching bases give a weak D call of TRBD1. The source is a man in his forties who had recovered from COVID-19. What was sequenced was PBMCs or T cells enriched from blood (not recorded which). The CDR3: CAIPDSFHEQYV. In nucleotides, the sequence is TGTGCCATCCCGGACAGTTTCCACGAGCAGTACGTC.